A single sample is the source of the 2 T cell receptor beta chains below, sequenced in a study of blood T cell repertoires in COVID-19. This table comes from immunoSEQ multiplex PCR, and its TCRdb copy is limited to in-frame clones, with some not included. In the table there are 70,000 or so clones, roughly 90% of which are singletons. Sequencing was carried out using peripheral blood. The receptors derive from a woman aged 45 to 65 with acute or convalescent COVID-19.

This chain joins TRBV21-1 and TRBJ1-1; the listed D gene, TRBD1, was not tested against the DNA. TRBV21-1 is described as a pseudogene. The length of the CDR3 is 15 residues. The CDR3, as DNA: TGTGCCAGAAAGATCAGGGCAGGGGATAACACTGAAGCTTTCTTT. Its protein is CARKIRAGDNTEAFF.

The chain uses TRBV27 and TRBJ1-5; no clear D. The V gene lost 3 bases and the J gene lost 2 bases, with 14 bases spanning the gap. CDR1 and CDR2 from the germline V gene are MNHEY and SMNVEV (reference sequence). CDR3 length: 16 amino acids. CDR3 bases: TGTGCCAGCAGTTTGACATTTGGAGGTGGCAATCAGCCCCAGCATTTT. This gives the protein CASSLTFGGGNQPQHF.